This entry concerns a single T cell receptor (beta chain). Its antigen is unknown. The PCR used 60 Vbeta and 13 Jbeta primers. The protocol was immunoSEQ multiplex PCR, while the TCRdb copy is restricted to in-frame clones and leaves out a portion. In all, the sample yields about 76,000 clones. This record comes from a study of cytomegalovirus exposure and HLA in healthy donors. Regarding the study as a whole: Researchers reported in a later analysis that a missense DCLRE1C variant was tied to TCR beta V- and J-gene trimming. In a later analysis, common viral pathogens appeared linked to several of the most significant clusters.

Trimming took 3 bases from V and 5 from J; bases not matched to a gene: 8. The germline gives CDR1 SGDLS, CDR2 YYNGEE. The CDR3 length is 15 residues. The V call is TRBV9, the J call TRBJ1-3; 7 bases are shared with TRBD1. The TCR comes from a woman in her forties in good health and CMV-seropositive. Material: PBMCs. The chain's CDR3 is CASSGRTGDRNTIYF. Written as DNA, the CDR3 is TGTGCCAGCAGCGGAAGAACAGGGGACAGAAACACCATATATTTT.